Listed here is a single T cell receptor (beta chain). The entry originates in a study of blood T cell repertoires in COVID-19. Background on the study: Researchers got acute and convalescent COVID-19 samples from the United States, Italy and Spain. PBMCs, B-cell-depleted T cells, or T cells were the source of the cDNA or gDNA that made up the material.

V was cut by 8 bases and J by 0 bases, with 11 bases left in between. The CDR3 has 13 amino acids. Per germline, CDR1 LNHNV and CDR2 YYDKDF (reference sequence). Authors' processing steps: Nucleated cell number was recorded as an estimate derived from reference gene primer amplification. The table came from immunoSEQ multiplex PCR; TCRdb's copy has only in-frame clones and leaves some out. V and J calls and clone size follow that table, whereas D and trimming were derived from the DNA. The sample has over 200,000 clones; around 86% are singletons. The chain employs TRBV15 and TRBJ2-7; a weak D match, TRBD1 (6 bases). This clonotype was obtained from a man aged 35-49 years who had recovered from COVID-19. Sequenced: peripheral blood. The CDR3 loop reads CATGQTHSYEQYF. For the CDR3, the DNA is TGTGCCACCGGACAGACCCACTCCTACGAGCAGTACTTC.